This T cell receptor (beta chain) was retrieved from a study of CD8+ T cells in alopecia areata. Whole-study context: Tofacitinib ran for 6 to 18 months before 6 months off drug. Treated patients were scored for severity by percent of scalp affected. General study findings and limits: Unlike in mice, where it was clearer, TCR sharing across patients was less clear, possibly HLA-related. Normal scalp had lower clonality than lesional scalp, with alopecia totalis/universalis lesions showing this most strongly.

The sequencing template was cDNA reverse transcribed from extracted RNA. Profiling relied on immunoSEQ multiplex PCR, and the TCRdb table lists in-frame clones only, not all of them. In the table there are 150,000 to 200,000 clones, just under 65% of which are singletons. The sample's treatment: oral pan-JAK inhibitor, 5-10 mg twice daily. A word on this clone: Antigen specificity is unknown.

The V segment lost 6 bases and the J segment 4 bases; nucleotides outside the gene matches: 5. Germline V gene sequence: CDR1 MNHNS, CDR2 SASEGT. This CDR3 comprises 13 residues. This specimen was CD4+ T cells sorted from blood, taken around week 47, from a patient treated with tofacitinib. The genes are TRBV6-1 and TRBJ1-1; TRBD1 matches 7 bases. This sequence was found in a human donor with alopecia areata. The CDR3 region has the DNA TGTGCCAGCAGAACAGGGGTGGCCACTGAAGCTTTCTTT. Residues: CASRTGVATEAFF.